A selection of T cell receptor beta chains follows, all from one sample in a study of blood T cells in healthy people across ages. Each CDR3 protein is one row after TCRdb ran MiXCR on the 5' RACE reads. Of 750,000 to 850,000 distinct CDR3 sequences in the sample, around a quarter were seen once. This sample was shared with a second study, whose subject was T cells of mothers and their children.

Sequencing was done on a sample of blood. All receptors derive from a boy aged 5-17 years in good health. Both conserved end residues are part of each CDR3. The D gene is left open where the match is weak. Where a row states a size, it is once, few, many or the class of an expanded clone; other rows omit it.

abundance	d_gene	v_gene	j_gene	CDR3nt	CDR3aa
once	.	TRBV12-3/TRBV12-4	TRBJ1-4	TGTGCCAGCAGTTTCGGCAGGGGAGGCGAAAAACTGTTTTTT	CASSFGRGGEKLFF
.	TRBD1	TRBV6-1	TRBJ2-1	TGTGCCAGCAGTGAAGCAGCGACAGGGCGGAATGAGCAGTTCTTC	CASSEAATGRNEQFF
few	.	TRBV2	TRBJ2-3	TGTGCCAGCAGACTCCAGGCCCGGGCAGATACGCAGTATTTT	CASRLQARADTQYF
few	.	TRBV28	TRBJ1-2	TGTGCCAGCAGTTCCCTTATGCCCCGGCCAGGCTTGAAATATGGCTACACCTTC	CASSSLMPRPGLKYGYTF
.	.	TRBV7-8	TRBJ2-7	TGTGCCAGCAGCTTAGCTAGGACCGAGTACGAGCAGTACTTC	CASSLARTEYEQYF
.	.	TRBV18	TRBJ2-5	TGTGCCAGCTCACCACAGTCTAGCCGGGAGACCCAGTACTTC	CASSPQSSRETQYF
.	TRBD1	TRBV15	TRBJ2-1	TGTGCCACCAGCAGAGATGACAGGGCTAGCTCCTACAATGAGCAGTTCTTC	CATSRDDRASSYNEQFF
few	.	TRBV6-1	TRBJ2-1	TGTGCCAGCAGTGGATGGGGGGTGAGCTCCTACAATGAGCAGTTCTTC	CASSGWGVSSYNEQFF
few	.	TRBV7-2	TRBJ2-5	TGTGCCAGCAGCTTAACGCGTAGCCAAGAGACCCAGTACTTC	CASSLTRSQETQYF
many	.	TRBV6-5	TRBJ2-6	TGTGCCAGCAGTTCCTCAGAGAACGGTTACTCTGGGGCCAACGTCCTGACTTTC	CASSSSENGYSGANVLTF
few	TRBD1	TRBV4-1	TRBJ1-2	TGCGCCAGCAACCTGGACAGGGGGGTCGACTATGGCTACACCTTC	CASNLDRGVDYGYTF
.	.	TRBV28	TRBJ2-7	TGTGCCAGCAGTTTGGTAGTCGGGAGTCAGGGGAGGTACGAGCAGTACTTC	CASSLVVGSQGRYEQYF
many	TRBD2	TRBV20-1	TRBJ2-1	TGCAGTGCTAGACTAGCGGAGTGGAATGAGCAGTTCTTC	CSARLAEWNEQFF
few	.	TRBV7-2	TRBJ2-7	TGTGCCAGCAGCTTCCGGACAGCCGCCTCCTACGAGCAGTACTTC	CASSFRTAASYEQYF
many	.	TRBV7-9	TRBJ2-5	TGTGCCAGCAGCTTCACGGGGGAGACCCAGTACTTC	CASSFTGETQYF
few	.	TRBV7-2	TRBJ2-1	TGTGCCAGCAGCTCCACAATCATGCTAGTGGCCCCACGGCAGTTCTTC	CASSSTIMLVAPRQFF
few	TRBD2	TRBV20-1	TRBJ2-5	TGCAGTGCTAGAGATGTGCTAGCGGATTCTCAAGGGGAGACCCAGTACTTC	CSARDVLADSQGETQYF
.	.	TRBV29-1	TRBJ1-1	TGCAGCGTTAATTGGTGGGGCTCGGGCACTGAAGCTTTCTTT	CSVNWWGSGTEAFF
few	.	TRBV27	TRBJ1-1	TGTGCCAGCAGTTTATTTCCCCCAGCGGCGGTGAACACTGAAGCTTTCTTT	CASSLFPPAAVNTEAFF
.	TRBD1	TRBV7-2	TRBJ2-7	TGTGCCAGCAGCTCGCGTTTACAGGGGCGTCCCTACGAGCAGTACTTC	CASSSRLQGRPYEQYF
.	.	TRBV7-2	TRBJ2-5	TGTGCCAGCAGCCCAGGTGTGGTAGAGACGGAGACCCAGTACTTC	CASSPGVVETETQYF
.	TRBD1	TRBV5-1	TRBJ2-1	TGCGCCAGCAGCTTGCTTAGGGGACAGGGGGCTTACAATGAGCAGTTCTTC	CASSLLRGQGAYNEQFF
few	.	TRBV2	TRBJ1-2	TGTGCCAGCAGTGTGGACACCGCAAACTATGGCTACACCTTC	CASSVDTANYGYTF
few	TRBD2	TRBV2	TRBJ2-3	TGTGCCAGCAGTGATGGACTAGCGCGCACAGATACGCAGTATTTT	CASSDGLARTDTQYF
few	.	TRBV7-9	TRBJ1-3	TGCGCCAGCAGCTCGATCTCTGGAAACACCATATATTTT	CASSSISGNTIYF
few	TRBD2	TRBV20-1	TRBJ2-7	TGCAGTGCTAGCCGGACTAGCGGGAGCTCCTACGAGCAGTACTTC	CSASRTSGSSYEQYF
.	TRBD2	TRBV7-8	TRBJ2-7	TGTGCCAGCAGCCCAAGTGGGGCTAGCGGGAGGCGGGAGCAGTACTTC	CASSPSGASGRREQYF
.	TRBD1	TRBV28	TRBJ2-4	TGTGCCAGCAGCTCGACAGGGGAGTCAAACATTCAGTACTTC	CASSSTGESNIQYF
.	.	TRBV10-3	TRBJ2-7	TGTGCCATCAGTGGGATACGTAGCCAGCAGTACTTC	CAISGIRSQQYF
.	TRBD2	TRBV4-3	TRBJ2-1	TGCGCCAGCAGCCAAGATCTCGAGCGGGAGGTTTACAATGAGCAGTTCTTC	CASSQDLEREVYNEQFF
.	.	TRBV19	TRBJ1-2	TGTGCCAGTAGTATTGTGGCAGGGGATGGCTACACCTTC	CASSIVAGDGYTF
.	.	TRBV4-3	TRBJ2-2	TGCGCCAGCAGCCAAGACGTAGTAGGGACTTCGAACACCGGGGAGCTGTTTTTT	CASSQDVVGTSNTGELFF
.	TRBD1	TRBV4-2	TRBJ2-1	TGTGCCAGCAGCCAAGTAACAGGGGACTACAATGAGCAGTTCTTC	CASSQVTGDYNEQFF
few	.	TRBV7-9	TRBJ2-3	TGTGCCAGCAGCTTAATTTTCCACACAGATACGCAGTATTTT	CASSLIFHTDTQYF
.	.	TRBV7-9	TRBJ2-7	TGTGCCAGCAGCTCTAGAACAGGGTTTTACGAGCAGTACTTC	CASSSRTGFYEQYF
.	.	TRBV28	TRBJ2-6	TGTGCCAGCAGTTCCCCATCCGCTGGGGCCAACGTCCTGACTTTC	CASSSPSAGANVLTF
few	.	TRBV18	TRBJ2-5	TGTGCCAGCTCACCCGAGGATTACCAAGAGACCCAGTACTTC	CASSPEDYQETQYF
.	TRBD1	TRBV6-5	TRBJ2-7	TGTGCCAGCAGACAGGGGTCGGAGCAGTACTTC	CASRQGSEQYF
few	.	TRBV6-4	TRBJ2-2	TGTGCCAGCAGTGAACTTCCCACGGGGGAGCTGTTTTTT	CASSELPTGELFF
many	.	TRBV15	TRBJ2-6	TGTGCCACCAGCAGAGATCGCTCTGGGGCCAACGTCCTGACTTTC	CATSRDRSGANVLTF
few	.	TRBV2	TRBJ2-7	TGTGCCAGCACGACGCACTCCTACGAGCAGTACTTC	CASTTHSYEQYF
.	TRBD1	TRBV7-8	TRBJ2-7	TGTGCCAGCAGCCTTCACAGGGGGCCCTACGAGCAGTACTTC	CASSLHRGPYEQYF
few	.	TRBV20-1	TRBJ2-5	TGCAGTGGCCTAGACAGGAATCAAGAGACCCAGTACTTC	CSGLDRNQETQYF
.	.	TRBV11-2	TRBJ2-7	TGTGCCAGCAGCTTAGAAAGGGGTCCCTACGAGCAGTACTTC	CASSLERGPYEQYF
.	.	TRBV30	TRBJ1-5	TGTGCCTGGGGATACAATCAGCCCCAGCATTTT	CAWGYNQPQHF
.	.	TRBV2	TRBJ1-6	TGTGCCAGCAGTGTACAGGGCGCCCTTAATTCACCCCTCCACTTT	CASSVQGALNSPLHF
.	.	TRBV28	TRBJ2-5	TGTGCCAGCAGTTCCTTTCAACAAGAGACCCGGTACTTC	CASSSFQQETRYF
.	TRBD2	TRBV3-1	TRBJ2-7	TGTGCCAGCAGCCACCCCGGGACTAGCGCGATCTACGAGCAGTACTTC	CASSHPGTSAIYEQYF
.	TRBD2	TRBV28	TRBJ2-7	TGTGCCAGCACAACTAGCGGGAGGGCCTACGAGCAGTACTTC	CASTTSGRAYEQYF
few	TRBD1	TRBV4-1	TRBJ1-1	TGCGCCAGCAGCCCCGTGGGTAGGGAAGGGGGCGCGGACACTGAAGCTTTCTTT	CASSPVGREGGADTEAFF
.	TRBD2	TRBV20-1	TRBJ2-1	TGCAGTACCTTAGCGGGAGGAAGGGGGGATGAGCAGTTCTTC	CSTLAGGRGDEQFF
.	.	TRBV19	TRBJ2-2	TGTGCCAGTAGTACGTCCGGGATCTGGCGTTCCGGGGAGCTGTTTTTT	CASSTSGIWRSGELFF